These 18 T cell receptor beta chains share one sample of origin, sequenced in a study of cytomegalovirus exposure and HLA in healthy donors. 60 Vbeta and 13 Jbeta primers were used in PCR. Libraries were prepared by immunoSEQ multiplex PCR; TCRdb keeps only in-frame clonotypes and omits some of them. The table includes some 100,000 clones, approximately 80% detected once. Sequenced: PBMCs. These receptor sequences come from a male donor in good health and CMV-seropositive.

The rearrangement uses TRBV7-3 and TRBJ1-2; TRBD1 is a possible D gene (5 bases). Germline V gives CDR1 SGHTA, CDR2 FQGTGA. This CDR3 contains 16 residues. Trimming stripped 2 bases from V and 2 bases from J, with 15 bases between. The CDR3 region is CASSLSPTVPNYGYTF. The CDR3 DNA follows: TGTGCCAGCAGCTTATCCCCGACAGTTCCAAACTATGGCTACACCTTC.

V usage is TRBV2 and J usage is TRBJ1-2, with D possibly matching TRBD1 (6 bases). V was clipped by 6 bases and J by 6 bases, with 14 bases between them. Germline values: CDR1 SNHLY, CDR2 FYNNEI. The CDR3 runs 13 residues. The CDR3 region has the DNA TGTGCCAGCAGCGAAACAGGGAACGATGGCTACACCTTC. It encodes CASSETGNDGYTF.

This clone was counted a few times. This chain links TRBV2 with TRBJ2-7; weak D call: TRBD2 (6 bases). Deletions cut 9 bases from V and 0 bases from J, with 15 bases between. Germline values: CDR1 SNHLY, CDR2 FYNNEI. CDR3 length: 14 amino acids. In DNA form, the CDR3 reads TGTGCCAGTTGGACGGGACTGCGCTCCTACGAGCAGTACTTC. It codes for CASWTGLRSYEQYF.

The chain uses TRBV19 and TRBJ1-2, with 8 nucleotides matching TRBD1. After removal of 7 bases from V and 2 bases from J, the junction contained 24 bases not matched to a gene. The CDR3 runs 20 residues. Looked up from germline, CDR1 is LNHDA and CDR2 is SQIVND (reference sequence). Here the CDR3 reads CASKPKHNLFGTGENYGYTF. Written as DNA, the CDR3 is TGTGCCAGTAAGCCTAAACATAACCTCTTCGGGACAGGAGAAAACTATGGCTACACCTTC. Looking up the rest from reference TRBV19 and TRBJ1-2 gives the full variable domain: DGGITQSPKYLFRKEGQNVTLSCEQNLNHDAMYWYRQDPGQGLRLIYYSQIVNDFQKGDIAEGYSVSREKKESFPLTVTSAQKNPTAFYLCASKPKHNLFGTGENYGYTFGSGTRLTVV.

This chain joins TRBV19 and TRBJ2-7; 8 bases are a match to TRBD1. The CDR3 consists of 16 residues. CDR1 is LNHDA and CDR2 is SQIVND in the germline V gene (reference sequence). Trimming took 3 bases from V and 2 from J; bases not matched to a gene: 9. The CDR3 is CASSIAMTGDPYEQYF. The CDR3 DNA reads as TGTGCCAGTAGTATTGCTATGACAGGGGATCCCTACGAGCAGTACTTC. Using reference TRBV19 and TRBJ2-7 for the parts outside the CDR3, the full variable domain is DGGITQSPKYLFRKEGQNVTLSCEQNLNHDAMYWYRQDPGQGLRLIYYSQIVNDFQKGDIAEGYSVSREKKESFPLTVTSAQKNPTAFYLCASSIAMTGDPYEQYFGPGTRLTVT.

The count of this clone is one. The V gene is TRBV5-1, the J gene TRBJ1-1; D uncertain. Germline V CDR1 and CDR2: SGHRS, YFSETQ. Trimming removed 4 bases from V and 1 base from J, with 14 bases in between. This CDR3 has 15 amino acids. The CDR3 loop is CASSAGSYPNTEAFF. The CDR3 DNA is TGCGCCAGCAGCGCCGGGTCTTACCCGAACACTGAAGCTTTCTTT.

J is TRBJ1-2 and V is TRBV30; possibly TRBD1 for D (5 bases). V was clipped by 3 bases and J by 0 bases, with 11 bases between them. Germline assignment: CDR1 GTSNPN and CDR2 SVGIG (reference sequence). This CDR3 is 14 amino acids long. The CDR3 reads CAWRWKGANYGYTF. The DNA of the CDR3 is TGTGCCTGGAGATGGAAAGGGGCTAACTATGGCTACACCTTC.

This clone occurred a few times. This chain connects TRBV6-5 to TRBJ2-7; D might be TRBD2 (5 bases). Trimming left V 6 bases short and J 3 bases short, with 12 bases between. This CDR3 contains 13 residues. Germline CDR1 and CDR2: MNHEY and SVGAGI. CDR3 loop: CASRRGRDYEQYF. Here the CDR3 DNA reads TGTGCCAGCAGGAGAGGACGGGACTACGAGCAGTACTTC.

V and J are TRBV5-6 and TRBJ2-3; the D gene is possibly TRBD1 (5 bases). Trimming took off 2 bases at V and 4 bases at J, with 14 bases between the two ends. The CDR3 runs 15 residues. Per the germline V gene, CDR1 is SGHDT and CDR2 is YYEEEE. The CDR3 region is CASSLAQGLADTQYF. The CDR3 DNA reads TGTGCCAGCAGCTTAGCGCAGGGTCTCGCAGATACGCAGTATTTT.

The chain joins TRBV29-1 to TRBJ1-2; 7 nucleotides match TRBD1. The CDR3 spans 11 residues. Losses at the gene ends were 4 bases for V and 7 bases for J; bases not matched to a gene: 3. The germline V gene encodes CDR1 SQVTM and CDR2 ANQGSEA. CDR3 loop: CSVVWDSGYTF. DNA for the CDR3: TGCAGCGTTGTTTGGGACAGTGGCTACACCTTC.

V is TRBV10-1 and J is TRBJ1-1; 11 bases are shared with TRBD1. V was pared by 6 bases and J by 5 bases, with 5 bases of the junction left unmatched. The CDR3 consists of 14 residues. CDR1 and CDR2 from the germline V gene are WNHNN and SYGVQD (reference sequence). The CDR3 DNA is TGCGCCAGCAGACCGGGACAGGGGGAAACTGAAGCTTTCTTT. Protein product: CASRPGQGETEAFF.

The rearrangement uses TRBV9 and TRBJ1-1; TRBD1 is a possible D gene (6 bases). CDR3 length: 15 residues. V was shortened by 7 bases and J by 1 base, with 17 bases between the two germline ends. In germline, CDR1 is SGDLS, CDR2 YYNGEE. The CDR3 loop reads CASGTGHLTNTEAFF. The CDR3, as DNA: TGTGCCAGCGGTACGGGACACTTGACGAACACTGAAGCTTTCTTT. The whole variable domain, filled in from reference TRBV9 and TRBJ1-1, reads DSGVTQTPKHLITATGQRVTLRCSPRSGDLSVYWYQQSLDQGLQFLIQYYNGEERAKGNILERFSAQQFPDLHSELNLSSLELGDSALYFCASGTGHLTNTEAFFGQGTRLTVV.

As regards this clone: One end of the junction is discordant with germline, which a read error may explain. The V and J genes are TRBV7-9 and TRBJ2-7; TRBD1 is a possible D gene (6 bases). The germline V gene encodes CDR1 SEHNR and CDR2 FQNEAQ (reference sequence). The CDR3 extends over 15 amino acids. CDR3 sequence: CSSSSPRQGPYEQYF. CDR3 coding DNA: TGTTCCAGCAGCTCACCTCGGCAGGGGCCCTACGAGCAGTACTTC.

The rearrangement joins TRBV6-5 to TRBJ2-7; a weak D match, TRBD2 (5 bases). CDR1 is MNHEY and CDR2 is SVGAGI in the germline V gene. Trimming shortened V by 6 bases and J by 0 bases, and 15 bases separated the two germline ends. This CDR3 has 15 amino acids. CDR3 nucleotides: TGTGCCAGCAGGGATGGACTTCTAAGCTCCTACGAGCAGTACTTC. Protein product: CASRDGLLSSYEQYF.

This chain uses TRBV4-1 with TRBJ2-3, with 9 positions matching TRBD2. CDR1 is MGHRA and CDR2 is YSYEKL in the germline V gene. This CDR3 is 16 amino acids long. V lost 0 bases to trimming and J lost 6 bases; unmatched junction nucleotides: 7. The CDR3 is CASSQEFSGGGDTQYF. CDR3 nucleotide sequence: TGCGCCAGCAGCCAAGAATTTAGCGGGGGTGGTGATACGCAGTATTTT.

This rearrangement joins TRBV19 to TRBJ2-2; possibly TRBD2 for D (5 bases). In germline, CDR1 is LNHDA, CDR2 SQIVND (reference sequence). V was trimmed by 1 base and J by 6 bases, leaving 12 bases between them. The CDR3 spans 15 residues. CDR3 nucleotide sequence: TGTGCCAGTAGTATAGCGGGGATAGTCGCCGGGGAGCTGTTTTTT. Its protein is CASSIAGIVAGELFF.

V is TRBV5-1 and J is TRBJ2-7; 11 bases agree with TRBD1. The length of the CDR3 is 15 residues. The junction had 3 bases not matched to a gene; V was cut back by 2 bases and J by 2 bases. Germline V CDR1 and CDR2: SGHRS, YFSETQ. This chain's CDR3 is CASSFGTGGTYEQYF. The DNA of the CDR3 is TGCGCCAGCAGCTTCGGGACAGGGGGAACCTACGAGCAGTACTTC.

This clone has a single count. The chain has TRBV30 and TRBJ2-2, with 8 nucleotides matching TRBD2. The germline V gene has CDR1 GTSNPN and CDR2 SVGIG (reference sequence). Trimming removed 3 bases from V and 0 bases from J; junction bases left unmatched: 6. The CDR3 covers 16 residues. The chain's CDR3 is CAWRSSGRANTGELFF. CDR3 sequence (DNA): TGTGCCTGGAGGTCTAGCGGGCGCGCGAACACCGGGGAGCTGTTTTTT.